This TCR beta chain was profiled in a study of cytomegalovirus exposure and HLA in healthy donors. This CDR3 contains 17 residues. The ends were cut back, 0 bases at V and 0 bases at J, with 11 bases in the middle. CDR1 and CDR2 from the germline V gene are LNHNV and YYDKDF (reference sequence). Whole-study findings and limits: The listing of fewer than 200 TCR beta chains classed them as cytomegalovirus-associated. Later analysis showed most CMV-associated TCR beta chains appearing HLA-restricted. Reportedly, a later analysis found an Asian-associated ancestry cluster had fewer N-insertions than the roughly 700-donor mean.

Both 60 Vbeta primers and 13 Jbeta primers went into the PCR. In the study's own analysis: There were about 80 million unique TCR beta chains by a later count, and approximately 10 million of them were shared. TCRdb keeps only in-frame clones here, not all; method: immunoSEQ multiplex PCR. Clonal size and the V and J genes are those of that table, whereas D and trimming came from the DNA. The sample includes about 91,000 clones, more than 75% seen only once; the top ten take around a tenth. Comments on this clone: Its antigen remains unidentified.

The sample consisted of PBMCs. The chain has TRBV15 and TRBJ2-2; perhaps TRBD2 as D (5 bases). This receptor was identified in a man aged 25 to 40 in good health and CMV-seropositive. CDR3 residues: CATSRDIGMPNTGELFF. The DNA of the CDR3 is TGTGCCACCAGCAGAGATATCGGGATGCCGAACACCGGGGAGCTGTTTTTT.